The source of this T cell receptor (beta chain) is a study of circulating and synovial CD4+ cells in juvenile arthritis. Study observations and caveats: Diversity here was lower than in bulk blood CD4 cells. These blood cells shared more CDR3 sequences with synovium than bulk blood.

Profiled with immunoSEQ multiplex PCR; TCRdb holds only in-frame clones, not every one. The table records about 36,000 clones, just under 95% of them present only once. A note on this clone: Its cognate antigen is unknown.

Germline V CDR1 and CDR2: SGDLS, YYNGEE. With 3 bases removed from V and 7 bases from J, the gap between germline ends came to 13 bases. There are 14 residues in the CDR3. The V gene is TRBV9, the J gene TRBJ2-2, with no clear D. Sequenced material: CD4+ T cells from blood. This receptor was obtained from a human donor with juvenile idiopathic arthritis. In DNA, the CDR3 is TGTGCCAGCAGCGGACCAGCAGGTGGCGGGGAGCTGTTTTTT. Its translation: CASSGPAGGGELFF.